The rows below give T cell receptor beta chains drawn from one sample of a study of blood T cell repertoires in COVID-19. Profiled with immunoSEQ multiplex PCR; TCRdb holds only in-frame clones, not every one. The sample yields 210,000 or so clones, about 92% seen once. Sequenced input: peripheral blood. All receptors come from a man under 40 with acute or convalescent COVID-19. CDR3s include the opening cysteine and the closing phenylalanine or tryptophan. Fields, in order: J gene, V gene, clone size, D gene, CDR3 protein, CDR3 DNA. D genes are given only for firm matches. Where a row states a size, it is once, few, many or the class of an expanded clone; other rows omit it.

>TRBJ2-7|TRBV19|.|.
CARRWTLNSYEQYF
TGTGCCAGGAGATGGACACTCAACTCCTACGAGCAGTACTTC
>TRBJ2-6|TRBV7-3|.|.
CASSLLGGAGANVLTF
TGTGCCAGCAGCTTACTTGGGGGCGCTGGGGCCAACGTCCTGACTTTC
>TRBJ2-5|TRBV9|.|TRBD2
CASSVATGGRETQYF
TGTGCCAGCAGCGTAGCTACGGGAGGGCGGGAGACCCAGTACTTC
>TRBJ1-2|TRBV19|.|.
CASNEAANYGYTF
TGTGCCAGTAATGAGGCAGCTAACTATGGCTACACCTTC
>TRBJ1-2|TRBV19|.|.
CASRTVTNYGYTF
TGTGCCAGTAGGACAGTAACTAACTATGGCTACACCTTC
>TRBJ1-6|TRBV7-9|.|TRBD1
CASSFDRGPYNTFHF
TGTGCCAGCAGCTTTGACAGGGGCCCCTACAATACGTTCCACTTT
>TRBJ2-7|TRBV6-5|.|.
CASRSNSGVYEQYF
TGTGCCAGCAGGAGTAATAGCGGCGTCTACGAGCAGTACTTC
>TRBJ1-1|TRBV2|.|.
CASRYPDTLGAFF
TGTGCCAGCAGGTATCCAGACACTCTGGGAGCTTTCTTT
>TRBJ2-2|TRBV4-1|.|.
CASSPPSSGELFF
TGCGCCAGCAGCCCGCCTAGTTCCGGGGAGCTGTTTTTT
>TRBJ2-5|TRBV3-1/TRBV3-2|.|.
CASSRIKTVLQETQYF
TGTGCCAGCAGCCGCATAAAGACTGTCTTACAAGAGACCCAGTACTTC
>TRBJ1-1|TRBV28|.|.
CASSRTYRAEAFF
TGTGCCAGCAGCCGAACCTACAGGGCTGAAGCTTTCTTT
>TRBJ2-3|TRBV15|.|TRBD2
CATRARSGGIPDTQYF
TGTGCCACCAGAGCCCGGAGCGGGGGAATTCCAGATACGCAGTATTTT
>TRBJ1-2|TRBV6-6|.|.
CASSYSETNYGYTF
TGTGCCAGCAGTTACTCAGAGACTAACTATGGCTACACCTTC
>TRBJ1-1|TRBV27|once|TRBD1
CASIRSATGGEFRTEAFF
TGTGCCAGCATCCGATCTGCGACAGGGGGCGAGTTTAGAACTGAAGCTTTCTTT
>TRBJ1-5|TRBV2|.|.
CASSVGRESQPQHF
TGTGCCAGCAGTGTGGGGAGGGAAAGTCAGCCCCAGCATTTT
>TRBJ1-6|TRBV6-5|.|.
CASGQNNSPLHF
TGTGCCAGCGGACAGAATAATTCACCCCTCCACTTT
>TRBJ2-1|TRBV7-9|.|TRBD1
CASSLAGQFNNEQFF
TGTGCCAGCAGCTTAGCGGGACAGTTTAACAATGAGCAGTTCTTC
>TRBJ1-5|TRBV6-5|.|.
CASSPRSNQPQHF
TGTGCCAGCAGTCCGCGCTCCAATCAGCCCCAGCATTTT
>TRBJ2-5|TRBV29-1|.|TRBD1
CSVHRGAETQYF
TGCAGCGTCCACAGGGGGGCGGAGACCCAGTACTTC
>TRBJ2-1|TRBV5-8|.|TRBD1
CASSRGQGHNEQFF
TGTGCCAGCAGCCGGGGACAGGGCCACAATGAGCAGTTCTTC
>TRBJ2-1|TRBV5-1|once|TRBD2
CASSLGSGVGYNEQFF
TGCGCCAGCAGCTTGGGAAGCGGGGTGGGTTACAATGAGCAGTTCTTC
>TRBJ1-3|TRBV20-1|.|.
CSASAISGNTIYF
TGCAGTGCTAGTGCCATCTCTGGAAACACCATATATTTT
>TRBJ2-7|TRBV11-2|.|.
CASSLDWAATYEQYF
TGTGCCAGCAGCTTAGATTGGGCAGCTACCTACGAGCAGTACTTC
>TRBJ2-6|TRBV15|.|TRBD1
CATSSGDRGISGANVLTF
TGTGCCACCAGCAGCGGGGACAGGGGGATTTCTGGGGCCAACGTCCTGACTTTC
>TRBJ2-1|TRBV28|.|TRBD1
CASSLSQGAYNEQFF
TGTGCCAGCAGTTTAAGCCAGGGGGCCTACAATGAGCAGTTCTTC
>TRBJ1-4|TRBV11-1|.|TRBD1
CASSLGTAITNEKLFF
TGTGCCAGCAGCTTGGGGACAGCTATAACTAATGAAAAACTGTTTTTT
>TRBJ2-7|TRBV3-1/TRBV3-2|many|.
CASSHRDEQYF
TGTGCCAGCAGCCACAGGGACGAGCAGTACTTC
>TRBJ2-1|TRBV27|.|.
CASTSLGHEQFF
TGTGCCAGCACCTCTTTGGGCCATGAGCAGTTCTTC
>TRBJ1-2|TRBV11-1|.|.
CASSLAQGTGYTF
TGTGCCAGCAGCTTAGCTCAGGGGACCGGCTACACCTTC
>TRBJ2-5|TRBV29-1|.|.
CSVGEGGETQYF
TGCAGCGTGGGCGAGGGGGGGGAGACCCAGTACTTC
>TRBJ2-7|TRBV21-1|.|.
CASSNKTSGSYEQYF
TGTGCCAGCAGCAACAAGACTAGCGGTTCCTACGAGCAGTACTTC
>TRBJ2-1|TRBV7-7|.|.
CASSPWVQSNEQFF
TGTGCTAGCAGCCCCTGGGTACAGAGCAATGAGCAGTTCTTC
>TRBJ2-7|TRBV18|.|TRBD2
CASSPIGTSGGPYEQYF
TGTGCCAGCTCACCAATAGGGACTAGCGGGGGTCCCTACGAGCAGTACTTC